This T cell receptor beta chain was retrieved from a study of T-cell memory formation after mild COVID-19. Using its own MiXCR run on the 5' RACE reads, TCRdb lists one record per CDR3 protein. Of under 700,000 distinct CDR3 sequences listed, around 20% are singletons. This clonotype was picked up a small number of times. This CDR3 region has 15 residues. V lost 4 bases to trimming and J lost 6 bases; unmatched junction nucleotides: 11. From germline, CDR1 is DFQATT and CDR2 SNEGSKA (reference sequence). The chain recombines TRBV20-1 with TRBJ2-7, with 11 bases aligning to TRBD2. The source material was PBMCs or a T cell subset sorted from them (not recorded which). This sequence was found in an adult woman who had mild COVID-19 (a few samples of this study predate the infection). Cell type and time point are not known. CDR3 sequence: CSAIKTSGAGGEQYF. The CDR3 bases are TGCAGTGCTATAAAGACTAGCGGGGCGGGTGGCGAGCAGTACTTC.